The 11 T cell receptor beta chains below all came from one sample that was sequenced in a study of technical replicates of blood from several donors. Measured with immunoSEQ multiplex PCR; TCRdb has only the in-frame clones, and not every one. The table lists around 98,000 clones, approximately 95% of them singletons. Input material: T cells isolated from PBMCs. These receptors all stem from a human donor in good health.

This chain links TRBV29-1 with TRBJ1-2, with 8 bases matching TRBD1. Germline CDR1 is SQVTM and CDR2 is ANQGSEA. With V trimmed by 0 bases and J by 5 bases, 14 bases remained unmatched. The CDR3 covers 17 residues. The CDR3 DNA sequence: TGCAGCGTTGAAGATCCAGGGGGCGAGGGCCCCCCTTATGGCTACACCTTC. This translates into CSVEDPGGEGPPYGYTF.

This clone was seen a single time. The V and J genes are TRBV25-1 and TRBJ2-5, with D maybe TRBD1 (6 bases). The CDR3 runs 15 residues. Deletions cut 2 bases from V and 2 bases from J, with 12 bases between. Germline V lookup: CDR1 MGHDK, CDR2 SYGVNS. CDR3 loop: CASSEARGSQETQYF. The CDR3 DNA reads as TGTGCCAGCAGTGAAGCTAGGGGGAGTCAAGAGACCCAGTACTTC. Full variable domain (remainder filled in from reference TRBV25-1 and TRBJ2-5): EADIYQTPRYLVIGTGKKITLECSQTMGHDKMYWYQQDPGMELHLIHYSYGVNSTEKGDLSSESTVSRIRTEHFPLTLESARPSHTSQYLCASSEARGSQETQYFGPGTRLLVL.

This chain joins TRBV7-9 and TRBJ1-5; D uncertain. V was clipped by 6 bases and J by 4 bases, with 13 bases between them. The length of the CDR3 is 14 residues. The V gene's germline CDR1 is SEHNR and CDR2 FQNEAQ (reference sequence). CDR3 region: CASSWEGGNQPQHF. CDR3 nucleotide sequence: TGTGCCAGCAGTTGGGAGGGAGGAAATCAGCCCCAGCATTTT.

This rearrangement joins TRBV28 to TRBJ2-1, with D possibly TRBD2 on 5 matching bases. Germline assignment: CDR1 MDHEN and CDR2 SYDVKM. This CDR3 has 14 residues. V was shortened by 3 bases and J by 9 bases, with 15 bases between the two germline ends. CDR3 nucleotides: TGTGCCAGCAGTTTGAGGGCCCATCTTTTTGAGCAGTTCTTC. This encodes CASSLRAHLFEQFF.

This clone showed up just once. The CDR3 region has the DNA TGCGCCAGCAGCCAAACGGGACAGGGGGAGCAGTACTTC. This codes for CASSQTGQGEQYF. The J gene is TRBJ2-7, the V gene TRBV4-1, with 10 positions matching TRBD1. This CDR3 is built from 13 residues. V dropped 2 bases and J dropped 7; count of bases not matched to a gene: 2. Germline V gene lookup returns CDR1 MGHRA and CDR2 YSYEKL.

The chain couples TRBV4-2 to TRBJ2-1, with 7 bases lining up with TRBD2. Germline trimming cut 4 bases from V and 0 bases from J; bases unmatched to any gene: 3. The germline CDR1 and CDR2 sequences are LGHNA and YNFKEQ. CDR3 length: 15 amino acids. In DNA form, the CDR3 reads TGTGCCAGCAGCCCTAGCGGCGCCTCCTACAATGAGCAGTTCTTC. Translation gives CASSPSGASYNEQFF.

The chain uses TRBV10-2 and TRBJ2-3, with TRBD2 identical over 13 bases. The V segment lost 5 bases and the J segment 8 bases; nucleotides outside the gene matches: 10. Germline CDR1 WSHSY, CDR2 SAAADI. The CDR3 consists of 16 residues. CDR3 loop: CASSLPLAGGQGTQYF. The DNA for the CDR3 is TGCGCCAGCAGTTTGCCACTAGCGGGAGGGCAGGGTACGCAGTATTTT.

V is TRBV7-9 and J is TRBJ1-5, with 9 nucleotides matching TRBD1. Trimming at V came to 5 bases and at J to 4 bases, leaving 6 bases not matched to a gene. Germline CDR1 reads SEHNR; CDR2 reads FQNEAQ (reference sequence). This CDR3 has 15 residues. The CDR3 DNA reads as TGTGCCAGCAGCCCGGGACAGGGTTCAAATCAGCCCCAGCATTTT. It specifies CASSPGQGSNQPQHF.

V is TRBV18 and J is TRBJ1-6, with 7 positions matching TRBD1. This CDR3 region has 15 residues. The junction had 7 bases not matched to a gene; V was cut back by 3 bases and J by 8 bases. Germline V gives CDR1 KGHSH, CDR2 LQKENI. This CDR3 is CASSPAGGTDSPLHF. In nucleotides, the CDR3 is TGTGCCAGCTCACCGGCAGGGGGTACTGATTCACCCCTCCACTTT.

CDR3 amino acids: CASSQDTSGGGETQYF. The DNA of the CDR3 is TGCGCCAGCAGCCAAGATACTAGCGGGGGTGGTGAGACCCAGTACTTC. J is TRBJ2-5 and V is TRBV4-1, with 11 bases matching TRBD2. The germline V gene encodes CDR1 MGHRA and CDR2 YSYEKL. The V segment lost 0 bases and the J segment 5 bases; nucleotides outside the gene matches: 5. This CDR3 is 16 amino acids long.

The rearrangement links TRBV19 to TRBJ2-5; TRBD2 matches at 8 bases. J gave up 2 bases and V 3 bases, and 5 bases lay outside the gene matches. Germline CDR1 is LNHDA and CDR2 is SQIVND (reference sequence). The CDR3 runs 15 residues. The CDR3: CASSIWTSPQETQYF. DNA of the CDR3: TGTGCCAGTAGTATCTGGACTAGCCCACAAGAGACCCAGTACTTC.